This T cell receptor beta chain is from a study of PD-L1 blockade in urothelial cancer. Study-wide background: There were a median of around 1,400 T cells in the tumor samples.

Sequenced by immunoSEQ multiplex PCR; TCRdb stores in-frame clones only, minus some. Seen here are about 35,000 clones, around 34% observed once, and the top ten hold more than 8.5%. This CDR3 region has 18 residues. Per the germline V gene, CDR1 is SGDLS and CDR2 is YYNGEE. Trimming removed 0 bases from V and 10 bases from J; junction bases left unmatched: 12. This clone turned up a few times. This rearrangement joins TRBV9 to TRBJ2-2; TRBD2 agrees at 13 bases. Source: tumor tissue, taken before atezolizumab (anti-PD-L1) treatment. The TCR originated in a man aged 60 to 69 with urothelial cancer. In DNA form, the CDR3 reads TGTGCCAGCAGCGTAGAGACCTGGACTAGCGGGAGAGTGGAGGAGCTGTTTTTT. Protein: CASSVETWTSGRVEELFF.